This TCR beta chain was captured by sequencing in a study of early T cells in non-severe SARS-CoV-2 infection listed by TCRdb under 2021. Study-level background: Bulk RNA from unsorted whole blood was used for TCR sequencing, so alpha and beta chains could not be paired.

The study was a case-control design nested within a healthcare worker cohort in London, UK, with weekly nasopharyngeal swab PCR tests and blood sampling. Healthcare workers were recruited during the week of the UK lockdown, between 23 and 31 March 2020, and followed weekly for up to 16 weeks. This clonotype appeared many times. Its target antigen remains unknown. Base qualities are not recorded, but no much larger clone differs from it by a single base. The paper's findings and limits, for the study overall: VDJdb matching was skewed toward anti-spike CD8 responses and likely underestimated virus-specific expansions, missing private and CD4 specificities.

To prepare the library, 5' RACE was applied. TCRdb shows the sequencer as NextSeq 500. In the TCR library protocol, unique molecular identifiers were attached to individual cDNA molecules to correct for PCR bias and sequencing error. Both TCR alpha and beta chains were sequenced, and tight co-correlation was observed between alpha and beta sequence abundances in each sample. The original methods were these. V gene, J gene and CDR3 annotation of TCR sequences was performed with Decombinator V4. TCRs were defined as expanded if a significant change between any two time points was detected under a Poisson model with p below 0.0001. Abundances of TCRs were expressed as counts per million after normalisation to the total number of TCRs sequenced in each sample. TRAV1-2 paired with TRAJ12, TRAJ20 or TRAJ33 defined MAIT TCRs, while TRAV10 paired with TRAJ18 defined iNKT TCRs. VDJdb, accessed on 1 November 2021, was searched for TCRs annotated for CMV, EBV and SARS-CoV-2, and TCRs annotated for more than one antigen were excluded. TCRdb took the public reads, trimmed them with fastp at Q25, ran MiXCR for clone calling and kept in-frame beta chains. Each entry merges the rows of one CDR3 protein and shows their most common DNA and genes. TCRdb, not the authors, supplied the V and J calls. The sample data list around 70,000 distinct CDR3 sequences, and approximately 11% of these were observed just once. Around 6.1% of the sample rests with the top ten.

V is trimmed back by 8 bases and J by 5 bases, and the junction contains 19 bases that no gene match accounts for. The CDR3 sequence holds 17 residues, the cysteine and phenylalanine included. Only the CDR3 region is kept as DNA, spanning 51 bases read in frame from base 1. Based on the germline V gene, the CDR1 and CDR2 sequences are MDHEN and SYDVKM. Recombination linked TRBV28 to TRBJ1-2; 8 central nucleotides agree with TRBD1. Sequencing was done on a sample of whole blood. This TCR was recovered from an adult who was a healthcare worker with PCR-confirmed SARS-CoV-2 infection or an uninfected control (not recorded which). The base sequence is TGTGCCAGCCGAGACATACCACAGGACAGGGCTGATTATGGCTACACCTTC. Its coded protein is CASRDIPQDRADYGYTF.